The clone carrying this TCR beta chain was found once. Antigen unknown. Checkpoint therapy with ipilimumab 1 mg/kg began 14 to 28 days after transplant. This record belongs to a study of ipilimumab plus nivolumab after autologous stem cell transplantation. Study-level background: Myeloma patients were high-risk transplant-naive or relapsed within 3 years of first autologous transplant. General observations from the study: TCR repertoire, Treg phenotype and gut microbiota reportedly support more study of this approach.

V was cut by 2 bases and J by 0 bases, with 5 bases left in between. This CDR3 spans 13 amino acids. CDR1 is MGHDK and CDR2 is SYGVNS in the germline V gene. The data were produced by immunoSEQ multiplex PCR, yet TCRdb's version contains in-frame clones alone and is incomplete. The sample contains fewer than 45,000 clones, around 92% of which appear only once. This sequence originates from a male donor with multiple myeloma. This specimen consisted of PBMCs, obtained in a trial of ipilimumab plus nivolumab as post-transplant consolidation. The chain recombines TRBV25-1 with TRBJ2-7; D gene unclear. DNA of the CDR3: TGTGCCAGCAGTGAAGCAAGCTCCTACGAGCAGTACTTC. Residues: CASSEASSYEQYF.